One sample yielded the 24 T cell receptor beta chains listed below, sequenced in a study of cytomegalovirus exposure and HLA in healthy donors. 60 Vbeta and 13 Jbeta primers were used in PCR. Sequenced by immunoSEQ multiplex PCR; TCRdb stores in-frame clones only, minus some. The table has roughly 120,000 clones, around four fifths seen once. The sequenced material came from PBMCs. These receptors originate from a male donor in good health and CMV-seropositive.

The chain uses TRBV4-2 and TRBJ1-4; D is unclear. Trimming pared 4 bases from V and 6 bases from J, leaving 12 bases between. The CDR3 is 14 residues long. Germline lookup yields CDR1 LGHNA and CDR2 YNFKEQ. CDR3 protein: CASSLRPDYEKLFF. In nucleotides, the CDR3 is TGTGCCAGCAGCCTTCGACCGGACTATGAAAAACTGTTTTTT.

The chain carries TRBV28 and TRBJ1-1; D is perhaps TRBD1 (5 bases). Trimming pared 6 bases from V and 5 bases from J, leaving 16 bases between. The germline V gene has CDR1 MDHEN and CDR2 SYDVKM. CDR3 length equals 14 residues. CDR3 loop: CASSSAGVRTEAFF. As DNA, the CDR3 is TGTGCCAGCAGCTCCGCGGGGGTAAGAACTGAAGCTTTCTTT.

On this clone: This CDR3 is also generated by other DNA sequences in the sample. This chain joins TRBV6-5 and TRBJ1-1; TRBD1 aligns across 9 bases. Looked up from germline, CDR1 is MNHEY and CDR2 is SVGAGI. This CDR3 region has 14 residues. The V gene end was trimmed by 2 bases and the J gene end by 5 bases; junction bases not matched to a gene: 3. The CDR3 loop is CASSYRTGETEAFF. The DNA for the CDR3 is TGTGCCAGCAGTTACCGGACAGGGGAAACTGAAGCTTTCTTT.

V usage is TRBV15 and J usage is TRBJ1-5; D perhaps matches TRBD1 (6 bases). This CDR3 has 15 amino acids. Trimming cost V 0 bases and J 4 bases, with 10 bases left between them. Germline values: CDR1 LNHNV, CDR2 YYDKDF (reference sequence). As DNA, the CDR3 is TGTGCCACCAGCAGAGACAGGGGAAGTAATCAGCCCCAGCATTTT. It encodes CATSRDRGSNQPQHF.

This clone was observed a few times. The chain uses TRBV18 and TRBJ2-6; TRBD1 matches at 10 bases. The CDR3 runs to 20 residues. CDR1 is KGHSH, CDR2 LQKENI, per germline. The trim removed 4 bases at V and 0 bases at J, leaving 12 bases unmatched. The CDR3 coding sequence is TGTGCCAGCTCACTCCTCCGGGACAGGGGACGTATCTCTGGGGCCAACGTCCTGACTTTC. Protein product: CASSLLRDRGRISGANVLTF.

The V gene is TRBV19, the J gene TRBJ2-1; 10 nucleotides align to TRBD2. The junction had 6 bases not matched to a gene; V was cut back by 2 bases and J by 2 bases. The CDR3 spans 17 residues. The germline CDR1 and CDR2 sequences are LNHDA and SQIVND (reference sequence). The CDR3 region is CASSIILAGAPYNEQFF. CDR3 nucleotides: TGTGCCAGTAGTATAATCCTAGCGGGAGCCCCCTACAATGAGCAGTTCTTC.

This clone has just one count. The genes are TRBV12-5 and TRBJ2-5, with 8 bases that match TRBD1. Germline lookup yields CDR1 LGHNT and CDR2 FRNRAP. J lost 5 bases, V lost 4 bases, and 9 bases had no gene match. There are 15 residues in the CDR3. CDR3 region: CASGWGSGTGETQYF. CDR3 in DNA: TGTGCTAGTGGTTGGGGTTCCGGGACAGGCGAGACCCAGTACTTC.

This clone appeared a single time. The chain combines TRBV27 with TRBJ2-7; D uncertain. This CDR3 is 15 amino acids long. V was clipped by 5 bases and J by 0 bases, with 14 bases between them. From germline, CDR1 is MNHEY and CDR2 SMNVEV (reference sequence). The CDR3 sequence: CASSPRVPSSYEQYF. CDR3 DNA: TGTGCCAGCAGTCCACGGGTTCCCTCCTCCTACGAGCAGTACTTC.

This clone was seen only a few times. The V call is TRBV4-3, the J call TRBJ2-2, with TRBD2 identical over 7 bases. Germline V CDR1 and CDR2: LGHNA, YSLEER. The CDR3 length is 14 residues. The J segment lost 6 bases and the V segment lost 4 bases, leaving 5 bases of the junction unmatched. The CDR3 here is CASSPRLAAGELFF. CDR3 nucleotides: TGCGCCAGCAGCCCGCGACTAGCCGCCGGGGAGCTGTTTTTT.

The chain is built from TRBV6-6 and TRBJ2-7; weak D call: TRBD1 (6 bases). CDR3 length equals 11 residues. Germline CDR1 and CDR2: MNHNY and SVGAGI (reference sequence). The V end was cut by 5 bases, the J end by 5 bases, with 7 bases between. As DNA, the CDR3 is TGTGCCAGCAGTGGGACAAACGAGCAGTACTTC. Protein sequence: CASSGTNEQYF.

The chain has TRBV7-6 and TRBJ2-1; D perhaps matches TRBD1 (5 bases). The ends were cut back, 1 base at V and 5 bases at J, with 6 bases in the middle. Per germline, CDR1 SGHVS and CDR2 FNYEAQ. The CDR3 extends over 13 amino acids. The CDR3 here is CASSLGTHNEQFF. Here the CDR3 DNA reads TGTGCCAGCAGCTTAGGGACACACAATGAGCAGTTCTTC.

V is TRBV6-1 and J is TRBJ2-5; 11 bases align to TRBD2. J lost 4 bases, V lost 8 bases, and 9 bases had no gene match. This CDR3 is built from 15 residues. Germline V gene data show CDR1 as MNHNS and CDR2 as SASEGT. The CDR3 nucleotides are TGTGCCAGCGTCCGTACTAGCGGGAGCGGAGAGACCCAGTACTTC. This gives the protein CASVRTSGSGETQYF.

This clone was recorded only once. The chain combines TRBV27 with TRBJ1-4; no clear D. Germline V gene data show CDR1 as MNHEY and CDR2 as SMNVEV (reference sequence). The CDR3 loop spans 14 amino acids. Trimming removed 4 bases from V and 1 base from J, with 7 bases in between. The CDR3 protein is CASSYSRTNEKLFF. In nucleotides, the CDR3 is TGTGCCAGCAGTTATTCGCGAACTAATGAAAAACTGTTTTTT.

The chain links TRBV5-1 to TRBJ2-3; D not resolved. The CDR3 extends over 14 amino acids. Per germline, CDR1 SGHRS and CDR2 YFSETQ. The V end was cut by 1 base, the J end by 4 bases, with 10 bases between. CDR3 sequence reads: CASSLFWLSDTQYF. The CDR3 nucleotides read TGCGCCAGCAGCTTGTTTTGGCTGTCAGATACGCAGTATTTT.

V gene TRBV7-8 combines with J gene TRBJ2-1; weak D call: TRBD2 (5 bases). The V and J ends lost 4 bases and 8 bases respectively, with 18 bases between them. CDR3 length: 15 amino acids. Germline V gives CDR1 SGHVS, CDR2 FQNEAQ. The CDR3 DNA reads as TGTGCCAGCAGCTCGGCGGGCTACCGGACGGATGAGCAGTTCTTC. This encodes CASSSAGYRTDEQFF.

The chain carries TRBV4-2 and TRBJ2-2, with a weak D call TRBD2 (7 bases). The CDR3 runs to 16 residues. Germline CDR1 reads LGHNA; CDR2 reads YNFKEQ. Trimming removed 0 bases at V and 7 bases at J, with 15 bases between. The CDR3 protein is CASSQEAGAPGGELFF. The DNA of the CDR3 is TGTGCCAGCAGCCAAGAGGCGGGGGCGCCGGGCGGGGAGCTGTTTTTT.

This chain links TRBV5-1 with TRBJ2-7; tentatively, D is TRBD1 (7 bases). The CDR3 spans 15 residues. The V gene's germline CDR1 is SGHRS and CDR2 YFSETQ. V gave up 2 bases and J gave up 1 base, with 13 bases separating them. The CDR3 coding sequence is TGCGCCAGCAGCTTTGGGCAGGGGGGATCCTACGAGCAGTACTTC. Protein sequence: CASSFGQGGSYEQYF.

The gene calls are TRBV19 and TRBJ1-4; D is ambiguous. The CDR3 spans 13 residues. Looked up from germline, CDR1 is LNHDA and CDR2 is SQIVND (reference sequence). V was shortened by 3 bases and J by 6 bases, with 8 bases between the two germline ends. Written as DNA, the CDR3 is TGTGCCAGTAGTATTAGAGTATATGAAAAACTGTTTTTT. Protein product: CASSIRVYEKLFF.

V is TRBV4-3 and J is TRBJ2-2, with TRBD1 identical over 7 bases. In germline, CDR1 is LGHNA, CDR2 YSLEER. J lost 6 bases, V lost 3 bases, and 7 bases had no gene match. The CDR3 contains 15 residues. The CDR3 nucleotides are TGCGCCAGCAGCCAGAAAGGGGGCCCGGCCGGGGAGCTGTTTTTT. Its protein is CASSQKGGPAGELFF.

The chain couples TRBV28 to TRBJ1-4, with a possible D match to TRBD1 (5 bases). Germline V CDR1 and CDR2: MDHEN, SYDVKM. The length of the CDR3 is 15 residues. The V end was cut by 2 bases, the J end by 2 bases, with 9 bases between. CDR3 in amino acids: CASSLGAGTNEKLFF. The CDR3 coding sequence is TGTGCCAGCAGTTTAGGGGCAGGTACTAATGAAAAACTGTTTTTT.

The V call is TRBV5-5, the J call TRBJ1-4; a possible D gene is TRBD1 (6 bases). Trimming stripped 3 bases from V and 4 bases from J, with 19 bases between. Looked up from germline, CDR1 is SGHKS and CDR2 is YYEKEE (reference sequence). The CDR3 is 17 amino acids. The CDR3 here is CASSSLTGERDNEKLFF. The CDR3, as DNA: TGTGCCAGCAGCTCTTTGACAGGAGAACGCGATAATGAAAAACTGTTTTTT.

The chain has TRBV28 and TRBJ1-2, with a tentative D call TRBD1 (5 bases). The CDR3 covers 13 residues. CDR1 and CDR2 (germline): MDHEN, SYDVKM. Trimming stripped 5 bases from V and 2 bases from J, with 9 bases between. The CDR3 reads CASSLDSNYGYTF. The CDR3, as DNA: TGTGCCAGCAGTCTTGACAGCAACTATGGCTACACCTTC.

The chain uses TRBV7-2 and TRBJ1-1, with no clear D. Trimming removed 5 bases at V and 7 bases at J, with 14 bases between. There are 13 residues in the CDR3. In germline, CDR1 is SGHTA, CDR2 FQGNSA. The CDR3 bases are TGTGCCAGCAGCAATATACCAAGCGGTGAAGCTTTCTTT. Translating gives CASSNIPSGEAFF.

This clone was recorded a few times. This chain connects TRBV2 to TRBJ1-5; D gene unclear. This CDR3 contains 12 residues. The V end was cut by 7 bases, the J end by 4 bases, with 8 bases between. The germline gives CDR1 SNHLY, CDR2 FYNNEI. Here the CDR3 reads CASNSWNQPQHF. DNA of the CDR3: TGTGCCAGCAATAGCTGGAATCAGCCCCAGCATTTT.